This TCR beta chain is from a study of siplizumab effects on memory and regulatory T cells. Approximately 100,000 TCR templates per sample were sequenced. Libraries were prepared by immunoSEQ multiplex PCR; TCRdb keeps only in-frame clonotypes and omits some of them. There are tens of thousands of clones in the sample; 80% to 95% occur only once, and 6.5% to 8% lies in the top ten. The CDR3 loop spans 16 amino acids. V was cut by 3 bases and J by 1 base, with 16 bases left in between. Germline CDR1 reads LNHDA; CDR2 reads SQIVND (reference sequence). The specimen was CD8+ T cells sorted from blood. This TCR came from a human donor in good health. V usage is TRBV19 and J usage is TRBJ2-7; D may be TRBD2 (6 bases). The chain's CDR3 is CASSISSGGHSYEQYF. CDR3 coding DNA: TGTGCCAGTAGTATCAGTAGCGGAGGGCATTCCTACGAGCAGTACTTC.